Given below is one T cell receptor (beta chain) in context. The data stem from a study of preoperative IRX-2 immunotherapy in early breast cancer. The treatment denotes: preoperative locoregional IRX-2 cytokine immunotherapy. This phase Ib study tested locoregional IRX-2 cytokine immunotherapy given before surgery. The V gene's germline CDR1 is SNHLY and CDR2 FYNNEI. Losses at the gene ends were 6 bases for V and 3 bases for J; bases not matched to a gene: 5. The CDR3 has 14 residues. Generated by immunoSEQ multiplex PCR, the TCRdb table keeps only in-frame clones and is missing some. The data hold over 20,000 clones, with roughly 77% observed a single time.

This rearrangement joins TRBV2 to TRBJ2-5; 9 positions agree with TRBD1. This receptor was obtained from a human donor with breast cancer. This material consisted of lymph node tissue, taken after IRX-2 immunotherapy. CDR3 bases: TGTGCCAGCAGACCGCGGACAGGGGAAGAGACCCAGTACTTC. Its protein is CASRPRTGEETQYF.